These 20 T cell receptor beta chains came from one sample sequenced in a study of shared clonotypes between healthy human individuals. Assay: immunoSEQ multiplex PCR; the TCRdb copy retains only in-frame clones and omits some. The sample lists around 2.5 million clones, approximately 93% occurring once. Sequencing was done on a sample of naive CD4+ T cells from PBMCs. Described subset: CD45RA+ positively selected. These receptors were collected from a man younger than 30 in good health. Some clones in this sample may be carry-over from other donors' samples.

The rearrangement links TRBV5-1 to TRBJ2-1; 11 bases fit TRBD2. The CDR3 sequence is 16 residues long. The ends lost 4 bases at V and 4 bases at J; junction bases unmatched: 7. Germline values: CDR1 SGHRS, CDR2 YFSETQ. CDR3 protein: CASSPTSGTVYNEQFF. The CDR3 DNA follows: TGCGCCAGCAGCCCGACTAGCGGGACAGTTTACAATGAGCAGTTCTTC.

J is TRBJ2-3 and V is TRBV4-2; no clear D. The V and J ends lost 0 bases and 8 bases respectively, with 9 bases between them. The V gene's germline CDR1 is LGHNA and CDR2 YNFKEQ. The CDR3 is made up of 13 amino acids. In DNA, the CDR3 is TGTGCCAGCAGCCAAGATGGTCACGGTACGCAGTATTTT. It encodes CASSQDGHGTQYF.

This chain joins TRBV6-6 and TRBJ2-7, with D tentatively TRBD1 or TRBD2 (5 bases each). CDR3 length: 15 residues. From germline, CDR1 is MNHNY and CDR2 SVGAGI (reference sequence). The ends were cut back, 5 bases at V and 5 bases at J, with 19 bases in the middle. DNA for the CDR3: TGTGCCAGCAGTCGAGCGGTAAGGGGTCGGGACGAGCAGTACTTC. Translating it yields CASSRAVRGRDEQYF.

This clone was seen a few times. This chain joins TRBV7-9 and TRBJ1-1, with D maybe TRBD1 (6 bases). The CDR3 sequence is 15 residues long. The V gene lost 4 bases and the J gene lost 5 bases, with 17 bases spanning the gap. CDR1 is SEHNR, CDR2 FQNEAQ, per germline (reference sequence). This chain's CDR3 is CASSSGAGAGTEAFF. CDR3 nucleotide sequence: TGTGCCAGCAGCTCAGGGGCAGGGGCGGGTACTGAAGCTTTCTTT.

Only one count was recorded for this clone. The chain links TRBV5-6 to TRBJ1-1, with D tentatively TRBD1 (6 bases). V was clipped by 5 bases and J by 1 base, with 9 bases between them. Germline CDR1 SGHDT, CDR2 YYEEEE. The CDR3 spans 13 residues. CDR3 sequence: CASRGGWNTEAFF. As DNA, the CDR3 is TGTGCCAGCAGAGGGGGGTGGAACACTGAAGCTTTCTTT. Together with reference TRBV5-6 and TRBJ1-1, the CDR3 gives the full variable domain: DAGVTQSPTHLIKTRGQQVTLRCSPKSGHDTVSWYQQALGQGPQFIFQYYEEEERQRGNFPDRFSGHQFPNYSSELNVNALLLGDSALYLCASRGGWNTEAFFGQGTRLTVV.

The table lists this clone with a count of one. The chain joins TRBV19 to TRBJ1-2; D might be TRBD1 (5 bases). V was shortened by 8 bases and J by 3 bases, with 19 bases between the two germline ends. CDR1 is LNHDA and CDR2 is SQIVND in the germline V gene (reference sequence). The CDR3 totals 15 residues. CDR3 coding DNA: TGTGCCAGTCGTGGGGAGGGCTTGGGGGACTATGGCTACACCTTC. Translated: CASRGEGLGDYGYTF.

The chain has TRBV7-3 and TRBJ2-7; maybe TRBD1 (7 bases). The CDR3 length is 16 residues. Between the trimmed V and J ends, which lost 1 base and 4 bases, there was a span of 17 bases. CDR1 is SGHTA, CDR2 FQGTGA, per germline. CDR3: CASSLNPGGGTYEQYF. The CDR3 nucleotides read TGTGCCAGCAGCTTAAACCCCGGAGGGGGCACGTACGAGCAGTACTTC. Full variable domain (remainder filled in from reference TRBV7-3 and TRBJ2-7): GAGVSQTPSNKVTEKGKYVELRCDPISGHTALYWYRQSLGQGPEFLIYFQGTGAADDSGLPNDRFFAVRPEGSVSTLKIQRTERGDSAVYLCASSLNPGGGTYEQYFGPGTRLTVT.

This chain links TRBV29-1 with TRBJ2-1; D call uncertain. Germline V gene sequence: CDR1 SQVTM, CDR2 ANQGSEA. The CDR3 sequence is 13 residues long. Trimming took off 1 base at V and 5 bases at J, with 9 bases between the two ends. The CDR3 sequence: CSVEARPDNEQFF. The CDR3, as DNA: TGCAGCGTTGAAGCCAGGCCGGACAATGAGCAGTTCTTC.

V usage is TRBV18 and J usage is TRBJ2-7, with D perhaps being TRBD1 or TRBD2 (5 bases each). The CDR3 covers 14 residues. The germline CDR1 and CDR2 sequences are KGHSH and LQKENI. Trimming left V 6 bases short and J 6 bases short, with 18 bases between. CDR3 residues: CASSQLRGEGEQYF. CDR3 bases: TGTGCCAGCTCTCAATTAAGGGGCGAGGGCGAGCAGTACTTC.

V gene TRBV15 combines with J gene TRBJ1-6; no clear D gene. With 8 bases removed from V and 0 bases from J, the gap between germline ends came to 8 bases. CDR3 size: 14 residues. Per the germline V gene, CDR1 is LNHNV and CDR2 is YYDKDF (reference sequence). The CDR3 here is CATGVSSYNSPLHF. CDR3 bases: TGTGCCACCGGAGTGAGCTCCTATAATTCACCCCTCCACTTT.

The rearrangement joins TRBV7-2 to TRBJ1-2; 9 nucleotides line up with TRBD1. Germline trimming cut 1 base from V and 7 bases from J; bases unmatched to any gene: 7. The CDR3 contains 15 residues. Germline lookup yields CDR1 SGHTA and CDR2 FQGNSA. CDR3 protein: CASSLGYRGRVGYTF. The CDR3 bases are TGTGCCAGCAGCTTAGGCTACAGGGGGCGTGTTGGCTACACCTTC.

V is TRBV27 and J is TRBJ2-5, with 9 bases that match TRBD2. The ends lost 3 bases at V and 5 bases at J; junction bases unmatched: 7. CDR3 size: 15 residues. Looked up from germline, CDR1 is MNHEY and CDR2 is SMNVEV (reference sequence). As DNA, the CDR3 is TGTGCCAGCAGTTTTGAAGCGGGAGGCGGCGAGACCCAGTACTTC. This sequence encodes CASSFEAGGGETQYF.

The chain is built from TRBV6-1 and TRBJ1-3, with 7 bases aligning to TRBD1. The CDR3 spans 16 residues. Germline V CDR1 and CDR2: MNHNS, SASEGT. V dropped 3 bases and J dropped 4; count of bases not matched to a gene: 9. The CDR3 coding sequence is TGTGCCAGCAGTGACAGGACAGGCTGGCGAGGAAACACCATATATTTT. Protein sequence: CASSDRTGWRGNTIYF.

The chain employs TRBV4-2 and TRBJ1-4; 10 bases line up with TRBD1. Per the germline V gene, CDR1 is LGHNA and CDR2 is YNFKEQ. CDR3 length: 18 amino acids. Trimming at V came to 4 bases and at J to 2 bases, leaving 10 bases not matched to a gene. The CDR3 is CASSRAPGQGLTNEKLFF. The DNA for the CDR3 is TGTGCCAGCAGCCGCGCACCGGGACAGGGGCTTACTAATGAAAAACTGTTTTTT.

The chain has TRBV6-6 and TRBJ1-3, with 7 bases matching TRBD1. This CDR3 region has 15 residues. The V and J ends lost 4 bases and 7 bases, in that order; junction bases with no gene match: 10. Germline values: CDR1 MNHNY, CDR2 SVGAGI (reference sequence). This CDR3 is CASSSDREVENTIYF. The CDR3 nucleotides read TGTGCCAGCAGTTCCGACAGGGAGGTGGAGAACACCATATATTTT.

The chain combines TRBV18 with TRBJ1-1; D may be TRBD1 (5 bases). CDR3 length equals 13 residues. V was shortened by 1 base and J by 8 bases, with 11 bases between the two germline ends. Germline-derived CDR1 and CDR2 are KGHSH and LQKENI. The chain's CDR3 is CASSPLAGPEAFF. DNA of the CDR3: TGTGCCAGCTCACCACTTGCAGGGCCCGAAGCTTTCTTT. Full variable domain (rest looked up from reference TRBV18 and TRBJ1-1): NAGVMQNPRHLVRRRGQEARLRCSPMKGHSHVYWYRQLPEEGLKFMVYLQKENIIDESGMPKERFSAEFPKEGPSILRIQQVVRGDSAAYFCASSPLAGPEAFFGQGTRLTVV.

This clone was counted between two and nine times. CDR3 sequence: CASSQDPGGGYTF. CDR3 bases: TGCGCCAGCAGCCAAGACCCAGGGGGAGGCTACACCTTC. The rearrangement links TRBV4-1 to TRBJ1-2, with 7 bases matching TRBD1. This CDR3 region has 13 residues. Germline assignment: CDR1 MGHRA and CDR2 YSYEKL. V lost 0 bases and J lost 8; bases outside the gene matches: 3.

The CDR3 nucleotides read TGTGCCAGCAGCTTAGCACAGGTCAGCTCCTACGAGCAGTACTTC. Protein: CASSLAQVSSYEQYF. The chain couples TRBV7-3 to TRBJ2-7, with a tentative D call TRBD1 (5 bases). This CDR3 is built from 15 residues. Germline V CDR1 and CDR2: SGHTA, FQGTGA. The V gene lost 2 bases and the J gene lost 0 bases, with 11 bases spanning the gap. Together with reference TRBV7-3 and TRBJ2-7, the CDR3 gives the full variable domain: GAGVSQTPSNKVTEKGKYVELRCDPISGHTALYWYRQSLGQGPEFLIYFQGTGAADDSGLPNDRFFAVRPEGSVSTLKIQRTERGDSAVYLCASSLAQVSSYEQYFGPGTRLTVT.

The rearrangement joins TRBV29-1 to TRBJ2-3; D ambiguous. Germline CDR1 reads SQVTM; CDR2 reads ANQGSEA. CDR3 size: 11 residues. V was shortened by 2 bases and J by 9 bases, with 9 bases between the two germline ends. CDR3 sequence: CSVELRNTQYF. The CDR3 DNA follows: TGCAGCGTTGAATTGCGGAACACGCAGTATTTT.

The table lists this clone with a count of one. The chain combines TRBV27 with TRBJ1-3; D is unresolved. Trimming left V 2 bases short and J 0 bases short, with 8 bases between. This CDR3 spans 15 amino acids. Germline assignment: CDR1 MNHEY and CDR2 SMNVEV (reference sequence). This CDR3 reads CASSLKRNSGNTIYF. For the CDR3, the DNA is TGTGCCAGCAGTTTAAAACGAAACTCTGGAAACACCATATATTTT.